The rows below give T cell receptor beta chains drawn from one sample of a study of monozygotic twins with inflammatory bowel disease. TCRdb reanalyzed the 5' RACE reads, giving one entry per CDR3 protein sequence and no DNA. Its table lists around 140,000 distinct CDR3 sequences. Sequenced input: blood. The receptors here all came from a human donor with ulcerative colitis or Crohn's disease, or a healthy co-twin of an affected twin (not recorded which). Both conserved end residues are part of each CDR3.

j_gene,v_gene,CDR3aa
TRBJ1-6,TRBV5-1,CASSLGGDGGRPLHF
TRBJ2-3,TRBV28,CASSSHIASGTDTQYF
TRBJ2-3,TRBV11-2,CASSLDRSTDTQYF
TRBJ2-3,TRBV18,CASSPPGTAGDTDTQYF
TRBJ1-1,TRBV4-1,CASSQLKRGQGDEAFF
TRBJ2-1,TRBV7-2,CASSRLQGTAYNEQFF
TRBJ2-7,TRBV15,CATSKEATGPYEQYF
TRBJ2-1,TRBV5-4,CASSFPLNGIEYNEQFF
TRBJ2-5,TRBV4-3,CASSQEGAGETQYF
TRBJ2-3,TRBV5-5,CASSSGRDPVTDTQYF
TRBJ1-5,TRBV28,CASSWGYSNQPQHF
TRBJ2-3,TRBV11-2,CASSLGVGESTDTQYF
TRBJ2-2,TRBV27,CASRGVPKDRPNTGELFF
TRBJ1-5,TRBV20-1,CSADREGGSNQPQHF
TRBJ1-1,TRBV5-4,CASSSRRDRNTEAFF
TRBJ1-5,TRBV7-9,CASSLAQVGNQPQHF
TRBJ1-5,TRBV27,CASSLNVFGDQPQHF
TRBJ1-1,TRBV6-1,CASMQIHRGTEAFF
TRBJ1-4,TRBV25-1,CASSAGGNGKLFF
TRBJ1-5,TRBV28,CASSISGGRGNQPQHF
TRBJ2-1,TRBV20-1,CSAPPGTGGHEQFF
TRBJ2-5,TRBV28,CASSLSLTGPQETQYF
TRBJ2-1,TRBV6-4,CASSAGESSYNEQFF
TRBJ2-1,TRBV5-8,CASSLGPRYNEQFF
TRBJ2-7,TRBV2,CASSEEGLAGGWSLSYEQYF
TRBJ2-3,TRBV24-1,CATSDLVAGEIDTQYF
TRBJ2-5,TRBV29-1,CSVTWDYRSETQYF
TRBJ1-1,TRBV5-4,CASSTGGGGTEAFF
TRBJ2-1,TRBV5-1,CASSRTSGGSYNEQFF
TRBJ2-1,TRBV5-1,CASSYLSTSYNEQSF
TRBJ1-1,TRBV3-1,CASSRQGANTEAFF
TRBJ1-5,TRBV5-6,CASSLWAGNQPQHF
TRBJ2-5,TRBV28,CASSSGQETQYF
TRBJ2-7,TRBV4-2,CASSQELAGLYEQYF
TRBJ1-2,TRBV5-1,CASSPADRNYGYTF
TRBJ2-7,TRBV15,CATSTRLAGGSEQYF
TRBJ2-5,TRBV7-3,CASSPDPLGTQYF
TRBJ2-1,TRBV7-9,CASSPRTSSNNEQFF
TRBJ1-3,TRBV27,CASSARTGRLNTIYF
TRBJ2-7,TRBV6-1,CASSQDSGYYEQYF
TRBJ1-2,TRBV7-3,CASSSGGRGDGYTF
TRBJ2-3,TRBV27,CASAPGIRTDTQYF
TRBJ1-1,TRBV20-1,CSAIRQPNTEAFF
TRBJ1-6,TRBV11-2,CASSLVTGSHSPLHF
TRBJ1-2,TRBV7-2,CASSSHRNRVGDGYTF
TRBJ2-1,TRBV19,CASSVHSGGSYNEQFF
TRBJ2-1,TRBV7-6,CASSRTSESSYNEQFF
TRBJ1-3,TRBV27,CASSLSPYSGNTIYF
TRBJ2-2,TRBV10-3,CASGAVGGNTGELFF
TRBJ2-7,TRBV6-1,CASRGAGGAYEQYF
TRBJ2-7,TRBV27,CASSSDLSYEQYF
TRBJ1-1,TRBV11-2,CASSPGGWEGDTEAFF
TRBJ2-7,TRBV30,CAWSGTRNVYEQYF
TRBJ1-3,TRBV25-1,CASSFGRISGNTIYF